This TCR beta chain was identified in a study of blood T cell repertoires in COVID-19. Across the whole study: Sample material is recorded as cDNA or gDNA derived from T cells, B-cell-depleted T cells, or PBMCs.

Generated by immunoSEQ multiplex PCR, the TCRdb table keeps only in-frame clones and is missing some. The table includes approximately 180,000 clones, 80% to 90% detected once. Germline CDR1 MNHNS, CDR2 SASEGT. V lost 3 bases to trimming and J lost 9 bases, with 12 bases between them. The CDR3 sequence is 14 residues long. The sample consisted of PBMCs or T cells enriched from blood (not recorded which). This chain links TRBV6-1 with TRBJ1-6; D is ambiguous. The TCR sequence derives from a woman aged 35 to 49 with acute COVID-19. The CDR3 loop is CASSDELFGSPLHF. The CDR3 DNA reads as TGTGCCAGCAGTGATGAGTTGTTCGGTTCACCCCTCCACTTT.